This T cell receptor beta chain was sequenced during a study of CD4 T cells in relation to SARS-CoV-2 and coronaviruses (TCRdb year 2021). Context from the whole study: In the ViraFEST assay, PBMCs were cultured with antigen for approximately 9 days, after which TCR beta CDR3s were sequenced to identify clonal expansions specific to the antigen. An HIV-1 Nef peptide pool or a no-peptide culture served as the negative reference condition. Using patient-derived lymphoblastoid cell lines, the shared crossreactive spike epitopes were mapped to their HLA restriction. At the level of individual TCR clonotypes, the study measured memory CD4+ T cell crossreactivity between SARS-CoV-2 spike protein and common cold coronavirus spike proteins. The Adaptive Biotechnologies TCR-sequencing kit was used for samples from a few pre-COVID donors and for the naive versus memory experiments, whereas the other data were Illumina-based. A different, Illumina-based TCR-beta assay was used to sequence expansion assays from other donors in the study. Findings and caveats that apply to the study as a whole: No donor contributed both pre-pandemic and post-infection samples, which limited tracing the source of pre-existing responses. Crossreactive clones showed significantly weaker SARS-CoV-2-driven expansion than monoreactive clones, consistent with antigenic imprinting. The study was constrained by small numbers of patients and of tested TCRs. Since the crossreactivity analysis centred on spike protein, crossreactivity against other viral proteins was not assessed. In about 60% of donors, memory CD4+ clonotypes turned up that crossrecognized SARS-CoV-2 and at least one common cold coronavirus spike.

CD4+ T cells from unexposed donors were collected before the COVID-19 pandemic (2011-2018). Following 10 days of culture, the EasySep CD4+ T cell isolation kit was used to isolate CD4+ T cells. As cell numbers permitted, CD4+ T cells from unexposed donors were tested for reactivity to SARS-CoV-2 S and N and to four common cold coronavirus spike pools. PBMCs were cultured at two million per well in IMDM supplemented with 5% human AB serum and about 9 IU/ml IL-2. Half of the culture medium was replaced with fresh IL-2-containing medium on days 3 and 7. Triplicate replicate wells were generally used for each peptide culture condition. Leukapheresis product for the unexposed donors was purchased commercially. Ficoll-Paque PLUS gradient centrifugation was used to isolate PBMCs from either whole blood or leukapheresis product. PBMCs were either cryopreserved at -140 degrees C or used fresh in the expansion assay. The QIAamp Micro DNA Kit was used to extract genomic DNA from the CD4+ T cells.

Library method: the immunoSEQ multiplex PCR assay. As for the original processing: During preprocessing, nonproductive sequences were removed, as were CDR3s that did not start with C, did not end with F or W, or were shorter than 7 amino acids. Antigen-specific clonotypes were called with the MANAFEST web app, based on expansion relative to reference and other culture wells. To be counted as positive, a clone had to show significant expansion compared with the reference culture, at an FDR below 0.05, in 2 of 3 replicate wells. A further requirement for positive clones was significant expansion compared with all other tandem wells, along with an odds ratio above 5. CDR3 homology was quantified as pairwise Levenshtein distance, calculated with the stringdist R package after three terminal residues were trimmed from each end. TCRdb stores this immuneACCESS table with in-frame sequences only. Part of the clones is absent; in the studies checked, under half of the shortfall reflects unresolved V genes, and no reason is known for the rest. The V and J calls and clone size are taken from that table; D and trimming were inferred from the DNA. This sample comprises roughly 24,000 clones, roughly 73% of them detected only once. Around 16% of the sample belongs to the ten largest clones.

A note on this clone: Its antigen has not been determined. The record has no base qualities; no much larger clone is one base away.

This TCR came from a human donor in good health. The specimen sequenced was CD4+ T cells from PBMCs, cultured in vitro.

The CDR3 sequence is CASSVGQIYGYTF. The base sequence is TGTGCCAGCAGTGTCGGACAGATCTATGGCTACACCTTC. Rearrangement joined TRBV12-3 or TRBV12-4 to TRBJ1-2; tentative D gene TRBD1, with 6 bases matching. V lost 5 bases and J lost 4 bases; the stretch between them is 11 bases long. There are 13 amino acids in the CDR3, from cysteine to phenylalanine inclusive. The DNA shown is the 39-base CDR3, in frame from base 1.